The 4 T cell receptor beta chains reported below all come from one sample, sequenced in a study of CD8 T cells in ankylosing spondylitis. Study outcomes and limitations: Seemingly characteristic of ankylosing spondylitis blood was a TCR beta motif consisting of about 8 highly homologous variants.

Antigen specificity for these receptors is unknown. TCRdb independently ran MiXCR on the 5' RACE reads; one entry per CDR3 protein. The sample records approximately 400,000 distinct CDR3 sequences, around 26% being singletons. The material sequenced was blood, either unsorted or a sorted T cell fraction (not recorded which). Receptors were obtained from a male donor with ankylosing spondylitis.

The chain joins TRBV7-9 to TRBJ1-1; TRBD1 aligns across 7 bases. V shed 5 bases, J shed 1 base, and the junction held 7 bases outside the gene matches. The CDR3 is 15 residues long. Per the germline V gene, CDR1 is SEHNR and CDR2 is FQNEAQ (reference sequence). CDR3 coding DNA: TGTGCCAGCAGCCCCCGACAGGGAGCGAACACTGAAGCTTTCTTT. Its protein is CASSPRQGANTEAFF.

This clonotype was found a few times. The rearrangement joins TRBV20-1 to TRBJ2-1, with 10 bases that match TRBD2. CDR1 and CDR2 from the germline V gene are DFQATT and SNEGSKA (reference sequence). CDR3 length equals 15 residues. V shed 3 bases and J 2 bases; nucleotides not matched to a gene: 4. The CDR3 sequence: CSASGLAVPYNEQFF. The DNA for the CDR3 is TGCAGTGCTAGCGGACTAGCGGTTCCCTACAATGAGCAGTTCTTC.

The chain combines TRBV20-1 with TRBJ2-2; 7 bases line up with TRBD2. Germline-derived CDR1 and CDR2 are DFQATT and SNEGSKA (reference sequence). This CDR3 has 18 residues. The V gene end was trimmed by 0 bases and the J gene end by 7 bases; junction bases not matched to a gene: 17. CDR3 protein: CSARDGGRAPSGGGELFF. The CDR3 bases are TGCAGTGCTAGAGATGGAGGGAGGGCCCCGAGTGGAGGCGGGGAGCTGTTTTTT.

The CDR3 DNA sequence: TGCGCCAGCAGTGCGGCAGGGGAAAACATTCAGTACTTC. Its protein product is CASSAAGENIQYF. The chain combines TRBV10-1 with TRBJ2-4; maybe TRBD1 (6 bases). V was cut by 4 bases and J by 5 bases, with 9 bases left in between. This CDR3 contains 13 residues. In germline, CDR1 is WNHNN, CDR2 SYGVQD (reference sequence).